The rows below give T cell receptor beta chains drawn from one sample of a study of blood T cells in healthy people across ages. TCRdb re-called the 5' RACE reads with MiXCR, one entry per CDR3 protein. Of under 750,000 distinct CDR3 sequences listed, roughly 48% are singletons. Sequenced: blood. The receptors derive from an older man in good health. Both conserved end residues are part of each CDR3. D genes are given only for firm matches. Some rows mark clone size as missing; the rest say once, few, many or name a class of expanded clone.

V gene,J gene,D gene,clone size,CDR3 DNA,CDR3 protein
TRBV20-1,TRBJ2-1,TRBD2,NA,TGCAGTGCTAGGGCGACTAGCGGGCCCTCCTACAATGAGCAGTTCTTC,CSARATSGPSYNEQFF
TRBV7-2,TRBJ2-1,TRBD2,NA,TGTGTCAGCAGCCCGTTTAGCGGGAGTATGAATGAGCAGTTCTTC,CVSSPFSGSMNEQFF
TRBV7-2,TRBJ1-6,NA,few,TGTGCCAGCAGCTTAGCAGGCGCAAATTCACCCCTCCACTTT,CASSLAGANSPLHF
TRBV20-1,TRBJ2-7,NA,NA,TGCAGTGTCCTGTGGAAAGGGCGCTCCTACGAGCAGTACTTC,CSVLWKGRSYEQYF
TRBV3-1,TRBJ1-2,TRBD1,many,TGTGCCAGCAGCCTACGGGACAGCCTCTATGGCTACACCTTC,CASSLRDSLYGYTF
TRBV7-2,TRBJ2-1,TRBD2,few,TGTGCCAGCAGGACTAGCGGCCCTCCGGAGCAGTTCTTC,CASRTSGPPEQFF
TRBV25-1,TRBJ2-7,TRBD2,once,TGTGCCAGCAGTGATGCGGGTAGCGGGGACTACAATGAGCAGTACTTC,CASSDAGSGDYNEQYF
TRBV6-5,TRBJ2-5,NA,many,TGTGCCAGCAGTTATACCGGGGAGAGGGGAGAGACCCAGTACTTC,CASSYTGERGETQYF
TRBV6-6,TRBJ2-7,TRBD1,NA,TGTGCCAGCAGGAGACAGGGTCCCTACGAGCAGTACTTC,CASRRQGPYEQYF
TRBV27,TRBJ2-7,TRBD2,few,TGTGCCAGCAGCTCCGGGGGGGGATTCTACGAGCAGTACTTC,CASSSGGGFYEQYF
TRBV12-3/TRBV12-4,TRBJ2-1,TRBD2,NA,TGTGCCAGCAGGAGGACTAGCGGGGGCCACAATGAGCAGTTCTTC,CASRRTSGGHNEQFF